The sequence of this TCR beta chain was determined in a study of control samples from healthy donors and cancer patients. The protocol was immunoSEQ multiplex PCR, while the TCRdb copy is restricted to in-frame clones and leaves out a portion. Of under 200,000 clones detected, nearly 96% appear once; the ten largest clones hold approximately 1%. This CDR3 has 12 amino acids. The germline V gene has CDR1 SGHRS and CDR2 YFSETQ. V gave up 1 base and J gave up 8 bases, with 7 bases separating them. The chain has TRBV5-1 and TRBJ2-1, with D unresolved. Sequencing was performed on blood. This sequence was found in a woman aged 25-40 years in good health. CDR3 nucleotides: TGCGCCAGCAGCTTGTTGGGGTATGAGCAGTTCTTC. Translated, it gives CASSLLGYEQFF.